This record concerns one T cell receptor (beta chain) sequence. Authors' analysis steps: Amplifying reference gene primers gave estimates of nucleated cell counts. The protocol was immunoSEQ multiplex PCR, while the TCRdb copy is restricted to in-frame clones and leaves out a portion. From that table come the V and J calls and clone size; the DNA was used to work out D and trimming. The profile shows about 88,000 clones, 88% of them singletons. V was cut by 2 bases and J by 0 bases, with 4 bases left in between. In germline, CDR1 is SQVTM, CDR2 ANQGSEA. CDR3 size: 12 residues. This entry belongs to a study of blood T cell repertoires in COVID-19. Study-wide context: The origin of the acute and convalescent COVID-19 samples was the United States, Italy and Spain. T cells, B-cell-depleted T cells, or PBMCs provided the cDNA or gDNA that served as material.

This sequence was found in a man older than 75 with acute or convalescent COVID-19. The chain recombines TRBV29-1 with TRBJ1-1, with D uncertain. Material for sequencing was peripheral blood. This CDR3 reads CSVEQLNTEAFF. The CDR3 DNA is TGCAGCGTTGAACAGTTGAACACTGAAGCTTTCTTT.